Listed here are 2 T cell receptor beta chains from one sample, sequenced in a study of shared clonotypes between healthy human individuals. The protocol was immunoSEQ multiplex PCR, while the TCRdb copy is restricted to in-frame clones and leaves out a portion. Among 2 million to 2.5 million clones listed, approximately 95% were seen once. Source material: naive CD4+ T cells sorted from blood. Noted subset: CD45RA+ positively selected. The origin of the receptors is a man between 18 and 29 years old in good health.

This clone was detected only a few times. The chain links TRBV6-5 to TRBJ2-7; possible D gene TRBD2, 6 bases. With 2 bases removed from V and 2 bases from J, the gap between germline ends came to 10 bases. Germline V gene lookup returns CDR1 MNHEY and CDR2 SVGAGI. CDR3 length: 14 residues. The CDR3 loop reads CASSYGPGAYEQYF. The CDR3 coding sequence is TGTGCCAGCAGTTACGGGCCGGGAGCCTACGAGCAGTACTTC.

This chain uses TRBV29-1 with TRBJ1-4, with 10 bases identical to TRBD1. The J segment lost 8 bases and the V segment lost 2 bases, leaving 8 bases of the junction unmatched. CDR1 is SQVTM, CDR2 ANQGSEA, per germline. The length of the CDR3 is 15 residues. The CDR3 DNA reads TGCAGCGTTGAATCTGGGACAGGGGCTCTGGAAAAACTGTTTTTT. Protein: CSVESGTGALEKLFF.